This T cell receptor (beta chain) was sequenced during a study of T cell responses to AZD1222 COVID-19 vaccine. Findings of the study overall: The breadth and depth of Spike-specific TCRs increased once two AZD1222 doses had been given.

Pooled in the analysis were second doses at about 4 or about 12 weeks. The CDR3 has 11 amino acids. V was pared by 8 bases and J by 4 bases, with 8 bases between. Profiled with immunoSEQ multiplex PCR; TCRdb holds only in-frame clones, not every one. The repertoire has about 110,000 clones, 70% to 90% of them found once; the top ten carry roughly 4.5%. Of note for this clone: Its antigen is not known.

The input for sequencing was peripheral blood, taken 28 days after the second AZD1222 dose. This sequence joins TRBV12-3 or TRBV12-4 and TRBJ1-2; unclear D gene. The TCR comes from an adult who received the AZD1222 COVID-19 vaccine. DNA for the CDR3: TGTGCCAGCCGACGGGGCTATGGCTACACCTTC. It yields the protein CASRRGYGYTF.